The 17 T cell receptor beta chains in this list originate from one sample, sequenced in a study of T-cell reconstitution after alpha-beta-depleted transplantation in children. Molecular barcoding with unique molecular identifiers was used for the TCRbeta library. TCRdb used MiXCR to reprocess the PCR reads, holding one entry per CDR3 protein. The profile shows hundreds of thousands of distinct CDR3 sequences, approximately 15% of them singletons. Sequencing used PBMCs, mostly from graft donor cells, obtained 360 days after TCRalphabeta/CD19-depleted stem cell transplant. These receptors all come from a male patient between 5 and 17 years old who had a stem cell transplant for acute lymphoblastic leukemia, so the T cells may come from the graft donor.

This clonotype was seen more than once but under ten times. The V call is TRBV29-1, the J call TRBJ2-1; 13 bases agree with TRBD2. The CDR3 is made up of 15 amino acids. The germline CDR1 and CDR2 sequences are SQVTM and ANQGSEA. The trim removed 1 base at V and 8 bases at J, leaving 5 bases unmatched. This CDR3 is CSVEGTTSGRDEQFF. The CDR3 DNA sequence: TGCAGCGTTGAAGGAACTACTAGCGGGAGGGATGAGCAGTTCTTC.

This clonotype occurred many times. V gene TRBV6-5 combines with J gene TRBJ2-1; D is unclear. The CDR3 length is 15 residues. Trimming removed 0 bases at V and 5 bases at J, with 11 bases between. Germline CDR1 reads MNHEY; CDR2 reads SVGAGI. Here the CDR3 DNA reads TGTGCCAGCAGTTACTCGTGGCTGCAAAACAATGAGCAGTTCTTC. This codes for CASSYSWLQNNEQFF.

This clonotype has at least ten counts. This chain links TRBV2 with TRBJ2-7, with 8 bases that match TRBD1. This CDR3 has 13 amino acids. V was pared by 6 bases and J by 2 bases, with 3 bases of the junction left unmatched. Germline V CDR1 and CDR2: SNHLY, FYNNEI. The CDR3 sequence is CASSSTGAYEQYF. The CDR3, as DNA: TGTGCCAGCAGCTCGACAGGGGCCTACGAGCAGTACTTC.

This chain uses TRBV12-3 or TRBV12-4 with TRBJ2-1; D possibly matches TRBD1 or TRBD2 (6 bases each). V gave up 5 bases and J gave up 15 bases, with 20 bases separating them. This CDR3 comprises 13 residues. The CDR3 loop reads CASSPRDIRFRFF. In DNA form, the CDR3 reads TGTGCCAGCAGTCCGCGGGACATCCGATTTCGGTTCTTC.

This clonotype was seen more than once but under ten times. CDR3 DNA: TGCAGTGCTAGAGACGAGCCTAGCGACACCGGGGAGCTGTTTTTT. Protein sequence: CSARDEPSDTGELFF. The rearrangement links TRBV20-1 to TRBJ2-2; possibly TRBD2 for D (6 bases). The germline CDR1 and CDR2 sequences are DFQATT and SNEGSKA (reference sequence). This CDR3 region has 15 residues. V shed 0 bases and J shed 3 bases, with 11 bases lying between them.

In its sample, this clonotype was seen many times. The chain has TRBV7-2 and TRBJ1-2; unclear D gene. V was trimmed by 1 base and J by 2 bases, leaving 5 bases between them. This CDR3 comprises 13 residues. Per the germline V gene, CDR1 is SGHTA and CDR2 is FQGNSA. Written as DNA, the CDR3 is TGTGCCAGCAGCTTAGGTCTCAACTATGGCTACACCTTC. Protein: CASSLGLNYGYTF.

Remarks on this clonotype: The conserved closing phenylalanine or tryptophan is absent in this CDR3, likely reflecting a read error. This chain connects TRBV7-6 to TRBJ2-7; 10 nucleotides line up with TRBD2. The CDR3 has 14 amino acids. The germline gives CDR1 SGHVS, CDR2 FNYEAQ. Trimming at V came to 4 bases and at J to 5 bases, leaving 5 bases not matched to a gene. The CDR3 reads CASSSGTSVHEQYC. For the CDR3, the DNA is TGTGCCAGCAGCTCCGGGACTAGCGTGCACGAGCAGTACTGC.

The V gene is TRBV12-3 or TRBV12-4, the J gene TRBJ2-7; no firm D call. CDR3 length: 13 residues. V lost 6 bases and J lost 2, with 11 bases in between. The CDR3 sequence is CASSPHTPYEQYF. In DNA, the CDR3 is TGTGCCAGCAGCCCCCACACACCCTACGAGCAGTACTTC.

This clonotype was observed a handful of times. The chain employs TRBV4-1 and TRBJ2-7; D is possibly TRBD1 (6 bases). Trimming took 6 bases from V and 7 from J, leaving 16 bases between them. Germline lookup yields CDR1 MGHRA and CDR2 YSYEKL. CDR3 size: 13 residues. The DNA for the CDR3 is TGCGCCAGCAGACTAGGGGGATATGGGGAGCAGTACTTC. Translation gives CASRLGGYGEQYF.

The genes are TRBV9 and TRBJ2-3; 13 bases fit TRBD2. After removal of 0 bases from V and 2 bases from J, the junction contained 9 bases not matched to a gene. In germline, CDR1 is SGDLS, CDR2 YYNGEE. The CDR3 is 19 amino acids. CDR3: CASSVGGLAGELLTDTQYF. The CDR3 nucleotides read TGTGCCAGCAGCGTAGGTGGACTAGCGGGGGAGCTCCTCACAGATACGCAGTATTTT.

The chain joins TRBV7-6 to TRBJ2-1; 11 bases are shared with TRBD2. With V trimmed by 3 bases and J by 3 bases, 4 bases remained unmatched. The CDR3 spans 16 residues. Germline V CDR1 and CDR2: SGHVS, FNYEAQ. CDR3 residues: CASSFLGTSGYNEQFF. DNA of the CDR3: TGTGCCAGCAGCTTCCTCGGGACTAGCGGCTACAATGAGCAGTTCTTC.

The chain uses TRBV12-3 or TRBV12-4 and TRBJ2-1; D remains unclear. The length of the CDR3 is 12 residues. V was pared by 7 bases and J by 14 bases, with 18 bases between. Written as DNA, the CDR3 is TGTGCCAGCACTACCGACCAAACCCGCGAGTTCTTC. Translation gives CASTTDQTREFF.

The V gene is TRBV7-9, the J gene TRBJ2-6, with D unclear. Germline CDR1 and CDR2: SEHNR and FQNEAQ (reference sequence). The V gene lost 2 bases and the J gene lost 2 bases, with 10 bases spanning the gap. This CDR3 has 16 residues. As DNA, the CDR3 is TGTGCCAGCAGCTTAATGGCAAGGGCTGGGGCCAACGTCCTGACTTTC. Its protein product is CASSLMARAGANVLTF. The full variable domain, completed using reference TRBV7-9 and TRBJ2-6, is DTGVSQNPRHKITKRGQNVTFRCDPISEHNRLYWYRQTLGQGPEFLTYFQNEAQLEKSRLLSDRFSAERPKGSFSTLEIQRTEQGDSAMYLCASSLMARAGANVLTFGAGSRLTVL.

Only a few counts were recorded for this clonotype. The V call is TRBV4-2, the J call TRBJ2-7; TRBD2 is a possible D gene (6 bases). CDR1 LGHNA and CDR2 YNFKEQ come from the germline V gene. The CDR3 extends over 15 amino acids. The V and J ends lost 0 bases and 3 bases respectively, with 12 bases between them. The CDR3 DNA sequence: TGTGCCAGCAGCCAAGATGGCGGGATTTACTACGAGCAGTACTTC. Translating it yields CASSQDGGIYYEQYF.

The V and J genes are TRBV18 and TRBJ2-6, with 7 bases aligning to TRBD1. This CDR3 has 15 amino acids. J was trimmed by 4 bases and V by 5 bases; bases with no gene match: 5. Germline-derived CDR1 and CDR2 are KGHSH and LQKENI. CDR3 amino acids: CASSSQGHGANVLTF. CDR3 DNA: TGTGCCAGCTCATCACAGGGGCACGGGGCCAACGTCCTGACTTTC. The whole variable domain, remainder taken from reference TRBV18 and TRBJ2-6, is NAGVMQNPRHLVRRRGQEARLRCSPMKGHSHVYWYRQLPEEGLKFMVYLQKENIIDESGMPKERFSAEFPKEGPSILRIQQVVRGDSAAYFCASSSQGHGANVLTFGAGSRLTVL.

On this clonotype itself: This could be a read error, since a much larger clone is one nucleotide away. The chain links TRBV15 to TRBJ2-5; TRBD2 aligns across 8 bases. Germline V gene data show CDR1 as LNHNV and CDR2 as YYDKDF (reference sequence). The CDR3 is 15 amino acids. CDR3 protein: CATSRERTSRETKYF. The CDR3 DNA is TGTGCCACCAGCAGAGAAAGGACTAGCAGGGAGACCAAGTACTTC.

V and J are TRBV4-1 and TRBJ2-1; TRBD2 matches 8 bases. Per the germline V gene, CDR1 is MGHRA and CDR2 is YSYEKL. This CDR3 has 15 amino acids. V trimming: 3 bases; J trimming: 2 bases; junction bases outside the gene matches: 3. The CDR3 bases are TGCGCCAGCAGCCAGGGGCGGGAGGCCTACAATGAGCAGTTCTTC. It is translated as CASSQGREAYNEQFF.